Presented here are 9 T cell receptor beta chains from one specimen sequenced in a study of monozygotic twins with inflammatory bowel disease. Following a re-call of the 5' RACE reads, TCRdb has one entry per CDR3 protein and lacks DNA. This sample's table reports just over 300,000 distinct CDR3 sequences. Sequenced: blood. The receptors originated from a human donor with ulcerative colitis or Crohn's disease, or a healthy co-twin of an affected twin (not recorded which).

This chain connects TRBV9 to TRBJ2-6; TCRdb indicates TRBD1, and absent DNA this call remains unverified. Germline V gene sequence: CDR1 SGDLS, CDR2 YYNGEE. The CDR3 has 16 amino acids. This CDR3 is CASSVVGGSGANVLTF. The full variable domain, rest sourced from reference TRBV9 and TRBJ2-6, is DSGVTQTPKHLITATGQRVTLRCSPRSGDLSVYWYQQSLDQGLQFLIQYYNGEERAKGNILERFSAQQFPDLHSELNLSSLELGDSALYFCASSVVGGSGANVLTFGAGSRLTVL.

The V call is TRBV2, the J call TRBJ2-1. The germline gives CDR1 SNHLY, CDR2 FYNNEI. The CDR3 sequence is 12 residues long. CDR3: CASSEGPNEQFF.

The V and J genes are TRBV6-2 or TRBV6-3 and TRBJ2-1; lacking DNA, the TRBD2 call made by TCRdb goes unchecked. CDR3 length: 14 amino acids. Germline lookup yields CDR1 MNHEY and CDR2 SVGEGT. The CDR3 region is CASQGPAVGNEQFF.

CDR3 sequence reads: CASSQTYDTEAFF. This chain uses TRBV7-9 with TRBJ1-1. Germline-derived CDR1 and CDR2 are SEHNR and FQNEAQ (reference sequence). The CDR3 loop spans 13 amino acids.

The gene calls are TRBV7-8 and TRBJ1-6; checking the TCRdb D call of TRBD1 is not possible without DNA. CDR3 length: 14 amino acids. Germline CDR1 SGHVS, CDR2 FQNEAQ. Here the CDR3 reads CASSTQGYNSPLHF.

The chain couples TRBV12-3 or TRBV12-4 to TRBJ2-6; TCRdb picks TRBD1, but there is no DNA to check that call. CDR3 length: 17 residues. CDR3 loop: CASSLTGGRTGANVLTF.

The chain couples TRBV7-8 to TRBJ1-1; lacking DNA, the TRBD1 call made by TCRdb goes unchecked. The CDR3 loop spans 12 amino acids. Looked up from germline, CDR1 is SGHVS and CDR2 is FQNEAQ. The CDR3 reads CASRPQGTEAFF.

The chain has TRBV5-1 and TRBJ1-1; the TRBD1 assignment by TCRdb is unverifiable without DNA. Germline V gene lookup returns CDR1 SGHRS and CDR2 YFSETQ. The CDR3 length is 16 residues. This chain's CDR3 is CASSLASTGLNTEAFF.

The chain has TRBV30 and TRBJ1-5; the TCRdb D gene call, TRBD1, has no DNA to confirm it. The CDR3 sequence is 15 residues long. Germline CDR1 GTSNPN, CDR2 SVGIG (reference sequence). CDR3 in amino acids: CAWSLPGQKNQPQHF.